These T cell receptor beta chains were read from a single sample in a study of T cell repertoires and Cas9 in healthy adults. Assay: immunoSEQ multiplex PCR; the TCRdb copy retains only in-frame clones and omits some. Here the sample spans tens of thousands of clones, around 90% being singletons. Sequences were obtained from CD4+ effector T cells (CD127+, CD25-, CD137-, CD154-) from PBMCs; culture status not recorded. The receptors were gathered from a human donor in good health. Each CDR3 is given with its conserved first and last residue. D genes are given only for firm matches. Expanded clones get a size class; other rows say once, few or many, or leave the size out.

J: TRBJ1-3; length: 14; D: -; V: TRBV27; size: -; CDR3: CASSLKGSANTIYF; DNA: TGTGCCAGCAGTTTAAAGGGGAGTGCTAACACCATATATTTT
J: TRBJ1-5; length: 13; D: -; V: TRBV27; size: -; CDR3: CASSLSGNQPQHF; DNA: TGTGCCAGCAGTTTATCGGGGAATCAGCCCCAGCATTTT
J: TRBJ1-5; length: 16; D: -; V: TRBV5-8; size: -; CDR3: CASSDAGRPNNQPQHF; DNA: TGTGCCAGCAGCGATGCGGGACGGCCCAACAATCAGCCCCAGCATTTT
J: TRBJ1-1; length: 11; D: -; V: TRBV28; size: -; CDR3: CASRKNAEAFF; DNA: TGTGCCAGCAGGAAGAATGCTGAAGCTTTCTTT
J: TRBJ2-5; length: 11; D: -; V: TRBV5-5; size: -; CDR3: CASSLRETQYF; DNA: TGTGCCAGCAGCTTGAGAGAGACCCAGTACTTC
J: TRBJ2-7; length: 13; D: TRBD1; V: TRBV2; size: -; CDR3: CARGQGASYEQYF; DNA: TGTGCCAGAGGACAGGGGGCATCTTACGAGCAGTACTTC
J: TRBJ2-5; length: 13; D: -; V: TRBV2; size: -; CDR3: CATQGRVQETQYF; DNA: TGTGCCACCCAGGGGAGGGTTCAAGAGACCCAGTACTTC
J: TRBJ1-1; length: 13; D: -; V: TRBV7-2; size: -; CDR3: CASNPKRGTEAFF; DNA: TGTGCCAGCAACCCTAAGCGGGGCACTGAAGCTTTCTTT
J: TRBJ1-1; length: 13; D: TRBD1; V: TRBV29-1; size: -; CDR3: CSARQGMNSDAFF; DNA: TGCAGCGCCCGACAGGGGATGAACTCTGACGCTTTCTTT
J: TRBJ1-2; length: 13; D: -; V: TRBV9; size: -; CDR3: CASSPTGNYGYTF; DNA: TGTGCCAGCAGTCCGACAGGAAACTATGGCTACACCTTC
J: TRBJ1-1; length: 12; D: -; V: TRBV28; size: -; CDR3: CASSPQVTLAFF; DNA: TGTGCCAGCAGCCCACAGGTGACGTTAGCTTTCTTT
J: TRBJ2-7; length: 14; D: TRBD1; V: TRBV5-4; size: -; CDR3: CASSARTGEYEQYF; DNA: TGTGCCAGCAGCGCTCGGACAGGGGAGTACGAGCAGTACTTC
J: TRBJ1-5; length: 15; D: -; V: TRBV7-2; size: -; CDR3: CASSPGGNSNQPQHF; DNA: TGTGCCAGCAGCCCCGGGGGGAATAGCAATCAGCCCCAGCATTTT
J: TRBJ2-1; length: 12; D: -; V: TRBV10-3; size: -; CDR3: CAISAIENEQFF; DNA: TGTGCCATCAGTGCGATAGAGAATGAGCAGTTCTTC
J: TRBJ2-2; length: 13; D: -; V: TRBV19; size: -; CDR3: CASSIGNTGELFF; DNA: TGTGCCAGTAGTATAGGTAACACCGGGGAGCTGTTTTTT
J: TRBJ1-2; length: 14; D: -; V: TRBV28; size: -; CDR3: CASRSLRLSGGYTF; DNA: TGTGCCAGCAGGTCCCTACGGTTGTCGGGGGGCTACACCTTC
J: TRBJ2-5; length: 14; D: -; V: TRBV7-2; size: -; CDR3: CASSLQNFQETQYF; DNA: TGTGCCAGCAGCCTACAGAATTTCCAAGAGACCCAGTACTTC
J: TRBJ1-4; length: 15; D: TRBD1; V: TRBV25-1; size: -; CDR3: CASSSSQGGFKKLFF; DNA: TGTGCCAGCTCCTCGTCGCAGGGGGGCTTCAAAAAACTGTTTTTT
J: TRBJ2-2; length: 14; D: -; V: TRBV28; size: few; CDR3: CASLPGGRSGELFF; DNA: TGTGCCAGCCTACCTGGGGGGCGCTCCGGGGAGCTGTTTTTT
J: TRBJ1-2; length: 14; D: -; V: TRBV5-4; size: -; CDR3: CASSSTGPNYGYTF; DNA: TGTGCCAGCAGCTCGACGGGTCCTAACTATGGCTACACCTTC
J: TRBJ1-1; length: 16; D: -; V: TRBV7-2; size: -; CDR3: CASSLASWVRGTEAFF; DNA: TGTGCCAGCAGCTTAGCGAGTTGGGTGAGAGGCACTGAAGCTTTCTTT
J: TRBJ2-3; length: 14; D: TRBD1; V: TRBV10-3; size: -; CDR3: CAARTTQGADTQYF; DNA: TGTGCCGCCCGTACTACTCAGGGGGCAGATACGCAGTATTTT
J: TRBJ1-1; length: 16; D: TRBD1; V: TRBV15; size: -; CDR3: CATSVDRPGTGTEAFF; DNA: TGTGCCACCAGCGTCGACCGACCCGGGACAGGCACTGAAGCTTTCTTT
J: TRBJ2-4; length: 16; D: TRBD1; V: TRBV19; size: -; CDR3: CASSRDRDLTKNIQYF; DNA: TGTGCCAGTAGTCGGGACAGGGATCTAACCAAAAACATTCAGTACTTC
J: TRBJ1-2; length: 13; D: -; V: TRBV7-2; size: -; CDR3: CASSLVVDYGYTF; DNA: TGTGCCAGCAGCTTAGTTGTTGACTATGGCTACACCTTC
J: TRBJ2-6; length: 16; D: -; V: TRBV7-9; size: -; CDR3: CASNPGGFPGANVLTF; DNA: TGTGCCAGCAACCCAGGGGGGTTCCCTGGGGCCAACGTCCTGACTTTC
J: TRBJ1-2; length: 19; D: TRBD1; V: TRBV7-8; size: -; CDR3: CASSLRTSGQALYNYGYTF; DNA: TGTGCCAGCAGCCTGCGGACGAGTGGACAGGCCCTCTATAACTATGGCTACACCTTC
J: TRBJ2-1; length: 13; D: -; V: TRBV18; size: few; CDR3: CASSPSTINEQFF; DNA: TGTGCCAGCTCACCGTCGACGATCAATGAGCAGTTCTTC
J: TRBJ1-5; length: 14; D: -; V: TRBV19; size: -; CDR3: CASSISRGQQPQHF; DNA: TGTGCCAGTAGTATCTCCCGGGGGCAGCAGCCCCAGCATTTT
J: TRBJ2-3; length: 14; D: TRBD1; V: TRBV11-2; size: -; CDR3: CASSTGTDTDTQYF; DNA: TGTGCCAGCAGCACCGGGACAGACACAGATACGCAGTATTTT
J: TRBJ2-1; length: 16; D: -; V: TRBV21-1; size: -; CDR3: CASSKIVLAEYNEQFF; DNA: TGTGCCAGCAGCAAAATCGTCCTAGCGGAGTACAATGAGCAGTTCTTC